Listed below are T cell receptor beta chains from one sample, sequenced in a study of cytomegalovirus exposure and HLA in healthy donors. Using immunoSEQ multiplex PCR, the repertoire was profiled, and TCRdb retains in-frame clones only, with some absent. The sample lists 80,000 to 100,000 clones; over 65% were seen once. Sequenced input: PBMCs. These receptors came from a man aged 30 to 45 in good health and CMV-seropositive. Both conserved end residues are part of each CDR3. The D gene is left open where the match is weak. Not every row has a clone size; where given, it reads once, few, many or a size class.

CDR3: CASSAQQGASPLHF
DNA: TGTGCCAGCAGCGCCCAACAGGGGGCCTCACCCCTCCACTTT
length: 14
J: TRBJ1-6
D: TRBD1
V: TRBV9
size: few

CDR3: CASSSAAGVANEQYF
DNA: TGTGCCAGCAGCTCCGCAGCCGGAGTGGCCAACGAGCAGTACTTC
length: 15
J: TRBJ2-7
D: -
V: TRBV7-9
size: -

CDR3: CASRLEFTGNSPLHF
DNA: TGCGCCAGCAGACTTGAATTCACCGGGAATTCACCCCTCCACTTT
length: 15
J: TRBJ1-6
D: -
V: TRBV4-1
size: -

CDR3: CASSVWDPGQGTHGYTF
DNA: TGTGCCAGCAGTGTATGGGATCCGGGACAGGGGACCCATGGCTACACCTTC
length: 17
J: TRBJ1-2
D: TRBD1
V: TRBV28
size: -

CDR3: CASSVAGGTNEKLFF
DNA: TGTGCCAGCAGCGTAGCTGGGGGGACTAATGAAAAACTGTTTTTT
length: 15
J: TRBJ1-4
D: -
V: TRBV9
size: -

CDR3: CSVPGQGSYEQYF
DNA: TGCAGCGTCCCGGGACAGGGGTCCTACGAGCAGTACTTC
length: 13
J: TRBJ2-7
D: TRBD1
V: TRBV29-1
size: -

CDR3: CASKLSGRGETQYF
DNA: TGTGCCAGCAAGCTTTCCGGGAGGGGGGAGACCCAGTACTTC
length: 14
J: TRBJ2-5
D: TRBD2
V: TRBV28
size: -

CDR3: CASSYYAGAQAFF
DNA: TGTGCCAGCAGTTATTACGCAGGGGCTCAAGCTTTCTTT
length: 13
J: TRBJ1-1
D: -
V: TRBV6-5
size: -

CDR3: CASSLAGSSYNEQFF
DNA: TGTGCCAGCAGTTTAGCGGGATCGTCCTACAATGAGCAGTTCTTC
length: 15
J: TRBJ2-1
D: TRBD2
V: TRBV9
size: few

CDR3: CASSHGRNTGELFF
DNA: TGCGCCAGCAGCCATGGTAGGAACACCGGGGAGCTGTTTTTT
length: 14
J: TRBJ2-2
D: -
V: TRBV4-1
size: -

CDR3: CAWSGFGPVTEAFF
DNA: TGTGCCTGGAGTGGTTTTGGGCCGGTCACTGAGGCTTTCTTT
length: 14
J: TRBJ1-1
D: -
V: TRBV30
size: -

CDR3: CASSPYDRILYGYTF
DNA: TGTGCCAGCAGCCCCTATGACAGGATACTCTATGGCTATACCTTC
length: 15
J: TRBJ1-2
D: -
V: TRBV5-6
size: -

CDR3: CASSPGGQGTYEQYF
DNA: TGTGCCAGCAGCCCGGGCGGACAGGGTACCTACGAGCAGTACTTC
length: 15
J: TRBJ2-7
D: TRBD1
V: TRBV28
size: -

CDR3: CASSVVSGSGANVLTF
DNA: TGCGCCAGCAGTGTAGTTTCCGGCTCTGGGGCCAACGTCCTGACTTTC
length: 16
J: TRBJ2-6
D: -
V: TRBV5-1
size: -

CDR3: CASTLMTGTEQYF
DNA: TGTGCCAGCACCCTAATGACAGGGACCGAGCAGTACTTC
length: 13
J: TRBJ2-7
D: TRBD1
V: TRBV6-1
size: -

CDR3: CASSIPGGESGNTIYF
DNA: TGTGCCAGTAGTATCCCCGGGGGAGAATCTGGAAACACCATATATTTT
length: 16
J: TRBJ1-3
D: -
V: TRBV19
size: -

CDR3: CASRTAQGAGRGYTF
DNA: TGTGCCAGCAGAACCGCACAGGGGGCAGGTCGTGGCTACACCTTC
length: 15
J: TRBJ1-2
D: TRBD1
V: TRBV28
size: -